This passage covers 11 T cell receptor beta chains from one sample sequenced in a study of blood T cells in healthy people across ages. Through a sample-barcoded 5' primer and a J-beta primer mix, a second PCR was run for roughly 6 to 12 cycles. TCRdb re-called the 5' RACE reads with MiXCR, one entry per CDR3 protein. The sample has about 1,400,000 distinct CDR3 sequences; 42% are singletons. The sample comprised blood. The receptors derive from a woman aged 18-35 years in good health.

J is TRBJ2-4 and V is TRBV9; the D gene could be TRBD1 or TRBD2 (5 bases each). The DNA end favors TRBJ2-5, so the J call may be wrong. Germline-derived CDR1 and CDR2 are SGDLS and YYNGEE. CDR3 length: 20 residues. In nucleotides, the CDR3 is TGTGCCAGCAGCGTAGACCCACTAGACTTGGGGGTCAGATCGGTAGAGACCCAGTACTTC. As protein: CASSVDPLDLGVRSVETQYF.

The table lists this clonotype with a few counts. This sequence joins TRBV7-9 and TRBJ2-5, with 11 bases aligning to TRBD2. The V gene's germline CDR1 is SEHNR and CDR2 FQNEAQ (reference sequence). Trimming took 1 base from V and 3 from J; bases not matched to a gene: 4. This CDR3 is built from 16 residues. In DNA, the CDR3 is TGTGCCAGCAGCTTAGATGCGACTAGCGGGGAAGAGACCCAGTACTTC. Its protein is CASSLDATSGEETQYF.

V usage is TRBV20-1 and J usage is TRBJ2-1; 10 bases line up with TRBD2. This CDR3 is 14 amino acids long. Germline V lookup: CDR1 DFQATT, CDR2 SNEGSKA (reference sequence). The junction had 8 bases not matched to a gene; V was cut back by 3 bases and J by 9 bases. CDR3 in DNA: TGCAGTGCTAGTCTAGCGGGAGTTCCAGTTGAGCAGTTCTTC. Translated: CSASLAGVPVEQFF.

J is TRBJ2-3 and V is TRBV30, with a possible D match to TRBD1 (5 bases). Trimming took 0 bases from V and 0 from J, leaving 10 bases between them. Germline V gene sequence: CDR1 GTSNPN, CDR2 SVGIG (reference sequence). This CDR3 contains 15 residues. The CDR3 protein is CAWSVSRVSTDTQYF. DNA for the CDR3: TGTGCCTGGAGTGTCAGCAGGGTTAGCACAGATACGCAGTATTTT.

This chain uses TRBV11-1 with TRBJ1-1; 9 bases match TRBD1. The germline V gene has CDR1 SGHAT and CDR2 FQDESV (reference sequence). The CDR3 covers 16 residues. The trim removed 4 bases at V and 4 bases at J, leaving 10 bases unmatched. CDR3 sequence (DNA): TGTGCCAGCAGCTCGGCATACAGGGGGCTGATCACTGAAGCTTTCTTT. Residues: CASSSAYRGLITEAFF.

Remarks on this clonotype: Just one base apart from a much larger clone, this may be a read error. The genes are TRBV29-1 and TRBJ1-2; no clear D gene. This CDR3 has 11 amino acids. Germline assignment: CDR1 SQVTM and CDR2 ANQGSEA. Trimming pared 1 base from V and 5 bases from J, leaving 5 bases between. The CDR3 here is CSVEGIYGYTF. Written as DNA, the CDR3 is TGCAGCGTTGAAGGGATTTATGGCTACACCTTC.

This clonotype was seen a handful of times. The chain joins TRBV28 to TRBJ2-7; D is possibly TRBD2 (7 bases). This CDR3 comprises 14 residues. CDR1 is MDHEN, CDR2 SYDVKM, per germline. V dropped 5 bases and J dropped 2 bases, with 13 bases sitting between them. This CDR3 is CASSTRGPAYEQYF. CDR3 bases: TGTGCCAGCAGTACGCGGGGGCCCGCCTACGAGCAGTACTTC.

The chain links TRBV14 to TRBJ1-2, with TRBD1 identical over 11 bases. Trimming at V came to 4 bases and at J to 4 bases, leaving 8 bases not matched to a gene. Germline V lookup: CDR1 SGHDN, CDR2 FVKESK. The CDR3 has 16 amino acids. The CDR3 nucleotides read TGTGCCAGCAGCCCCCTCCTGGGACAGGGGGGCTATGGCTACACCTTC. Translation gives CASSPLLGQGGYGYTF.

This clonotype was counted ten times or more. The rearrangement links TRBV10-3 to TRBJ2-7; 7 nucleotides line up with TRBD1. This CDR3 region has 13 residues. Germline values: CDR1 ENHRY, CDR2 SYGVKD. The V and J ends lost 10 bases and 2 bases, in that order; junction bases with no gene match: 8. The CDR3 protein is CATRQTGTYEQYF. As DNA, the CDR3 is TGTGCCACCAGACAGACAGGGACCTACGAGCAGTACTTC.

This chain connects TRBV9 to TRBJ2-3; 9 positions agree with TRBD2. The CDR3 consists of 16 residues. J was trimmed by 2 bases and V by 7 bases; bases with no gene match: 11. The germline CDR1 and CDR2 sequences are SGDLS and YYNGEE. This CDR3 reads CASQKGLAGNTDTQYF. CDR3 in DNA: TGTGCCAGCCAAAAAGGGCTAGCGGGGAACACAGATACGCAGTATTTT.

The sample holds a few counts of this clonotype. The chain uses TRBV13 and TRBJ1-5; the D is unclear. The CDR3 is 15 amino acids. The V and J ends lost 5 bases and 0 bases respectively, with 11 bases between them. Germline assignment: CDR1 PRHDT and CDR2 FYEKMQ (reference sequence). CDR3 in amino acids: CASSQRSLSNQPQHF. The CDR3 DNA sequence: TGTGCCAGCAGCCAGCGTAGCCTTAGCAATCAGCCCCAGCATTTT.